Presented here are 17 T cell receptor beta chains from one specimen sequenced in a study of brain T cells in children with intractable seizures. Only in-frame clones appear in the TCRdb table, and some are missing; sequencing was by immunoSEQ multiplex PCR. Seen here are 80,000 or so clones, under 95% observed once, and the top ten hold less than 30%. The source material was peripheral blood, sampled at surgery. All receptors derive from a girl aged 2 to 10 with Rasmussen encephalitis and intractable seizures.

The chain is built from TRBV25-1 and TRBJ1-1; D might be TRBD1 (6 bases). The CDR3 runs to 15 residues. Trimming cost V 6 bases and J 0 bases, with 14 bases left between them. Per the germline V gene, CDR1 is MGHDK and CDR2 is SYGVNS. The CDR3 here is CASRGTGIVNTEAFF. CDR3 in DNA: TGTGCCAGCAGGGGAACAGGGATCGTGAACACTGAAGCTTTCTTT.

The J gene is TRBJ1-2, the V gene TRBV5-6; TRBD1 is a possible D gene (5 bases). This CDR3 has 15 amino acids. Germline CDR1 is SGHDT and CDR2 is YYEEEE. V lost 2 bases and J lost 2, with 13 bases in between. The CDR3 region is CASSFLRGVNYGYTF. In DNA form, the CDR3 reads TGTGCCAGCAGCTTTTTACGGGGGGTGAACTATGGCTACACCTTC.

This chain links TRBV28 with TRBJ1-2; perhaps TRBD1 as D (6 bases). The ends were cut back, 5 bases at V and 6 bases at J, with 10 bases in the middle. The CDR3 totals 12 residues. Germline V CDR1 and CDR2: MDHEN, SYDVKM. CDR3 sequence (DNA): TGTGCCAGCAGTGGGGGGGCCCATGGCTACACCTTC. Protein: CASSGGAHGYTF.

The chain has TRBV19 and TRBJ1-5, with D possibly matching TRBD1 (6 bases). Per the germline V gene, CDR1 is LNHDA and CDR2 is SQIVND (reference sequence). This CDR3 has 15 residues. Between the trimmed V and J ends, which lost 6 bases and 5 bases, there was a span of 17 bases. The CDR3 nucleotides read TGTGCCAGTAGGATCGGACAGCGAATCGATCAGCCCCAGCATTTT. This gives the protein CASRIGQRIDQPQHF.

The chain is built from TRBV2 and TRBJ2-5; D not certain. Germline CDR1 is SNHLY and CDR2 is FYNNEI. The V and J ends lost 6 bases and 2 bases respectively, with 1 base between them. The CDR3 has 10 residues. This CDR3 reads CASRQETQYF. The CDR3 DNA reads TGTGCCAGCAGGCAAGAGACCCAGTACTTC.

This chain links TRBV24-1 with TRBJ1-5; perhaps TRBD1 as D (5 bases). V was trimmed by 3 bases and J by 5 bases, leaving 7 bases between them. The CDR3 is 13 amino acids. Germline CDR1 and CDR2: KGHDR and SFDVKD. The CDR3 nucleotides are TGTGCCACCAGTGATGCAGGGTATCAGCCCCAGCATTTT. Encoded protein: CATSDAGYQPQHF.

This clone was observed a single time. The V call is TRBV5-5, the J call TRBJ1-6; D unresolved. This CDR3 is 14 amino acids long. The V and J ends lost 1 base and 4 bases respectively, with 6 bases between them. Germline CDR1 SGHKS, CDR2 YYEKEE (reference sequence). In DNA form, the CDR3 reads TGTGCCAGCAGCTTGCCGAGTTATAATTCACCCCTCCACTTT. Amino acid sequence: CASSLPSYNSPLHF.

The genes are TRBV2 and TRBJ1-4, with a tentative D call TRBD1 (6 bases). V dropped 6 bases and J dropped 7 bases, with 15 bases sitting between them. The CDR3 consists of 14 residues. Germline CDR1 is SNHLY and CDR2 is FYNNEI. CDR3 region: CASSRQGRGEKLFF. The CDR3 nucleotides are TGTGCCAGCAGCCGTCAGGGGCGGGGTGAAAAACTGTTTTTT.

The chain carries TRBV19 and TRBJ2-5; a weak D match, TRBD1 (5 bases). The ends were cut back, 4 bases at V and 2 bases at J, with 17 bases in the middle. The CDR3 has 16 amino acids. CDR1 is LNHDA, CDR2 SQIVND, per germline (reference sequence). The CDR3 reads CASSTAGQGTQETQYF. The CDR3 DNA follows: TGTGCCAGTAGTACCGCCGGGCAGGGCACACAAGAGACCCAGTACTTC.

The rearrangement links TRBV9 to TRBJ2-5, with TRBD2 matching 12 bases. V gave up 4 bases and J gave up 2 bases; unmatched junction bases: 3. The germline CDR1 and CDR2 sequences are SGDLS and YYNGEE. The CDR3 is 15 residues long. In DNA form, the CDR3 reads TGTGCCAGCAGCATAGGACTAGCGGGGCAAGAGACCCAGTACTTC. This encodes CASSIGLAGQETQYF.

The chain uses TRBV7-9 and TRBJ2-3, with 8 positions matching TRBD2. The junction had 7 bases not matched to a gene; V was cut back by 10 bases and J by 1 base. This CDR3 spans 14 amino acids. CDR1 SEHNR and CDR2 FQNEAQ come from the germline V gene (reference sequence). The CDR3 sequence is CATLFSGGTDTQYF. The CDR3 DNA reads TGTGCCACCCTATTTAGCGGGGGCACAGATACGCAGTATTTT.

The chain links TRBV9 to TRBJ1-6; 11 bases line up with TRBD1. Per germline, CDR1 SGDLS and CDR2 YYNGEE. The CDR3 has 13 residues. The V gene end was trimmed by 8 bases and the J gene end by 6 bases; junction bases not matched to a gene: 1. CDR3 residues: CASGTGGNSPLHF. The CDR3 region has the DNA TGTGCCAGTGGGACAGGGGGTAATTCACCCCTCCACTTT.

This chain uses TRBV6-5 with TRBJ1-6, with D perhaps TRBD1 (6 bases). The CDR3 extends over 16 amino acids. V was cut by 0 bases and J by 10 bases, with 16 bases left in between. Looked up from germline, CDR1 is MNHEY and CDR2 is SVGAGI. CDR3: CASSYSWGGGGSPLHF. The CDR3 bases are TGTGCCAGCAGTTACTCATGGGGAGGGGGAGGGTCACCCCTCCACTTT.

The chain recombines TRBV5-1 with TRBJ1-3; no clear D. V gave up 0 bases and J gave up 3 bases, with 10 bases separating them. Germline loops: CDR1 SGHRS, CDR2 YFSETQ. The CDR3 has 15 residues. CDR3 residues: CASSLDPTGGNTIYF. Written as DNA, the CDR3 is TGCGCCAGCAGCTTGGACCCGACGGGTGGAAACACCATATATTTT.

The V call is TRBV5-1, the J call TRBJ2-2; tentative D call: TRBD1 (5 bases). Trimming removed 2 bases from V and 2 bases from J, with 10 bases in between. The CDR3 spans 15 residues. Looked up from germline, CDR1 is SGHRS and CDR2 is YFSETQ. CDR3 amino acids: CASSFGRANTGELFF. In DNA, the CDR3 is TGCGCCAGCAGCTTCGGCAGGGCTAACACCGGGGAGCTGTTTTTT.

The chain uses TRBV7-9 and TRBJ2-7, with 9 bases aligning to TRBD2. Per germline, CDR1 SEHNR and CDR2 FQNEAQ (reference sequence). The CDR3 has 15 residues. V was pared by 5 bases and J by 1 base, with 6 bases of the junction left unmatched. In DNA form, the CDR3 reads TGTGCCAGCAGCAAACTAGCGGGTACTTCCTACGAGCAGTACTTC. This codes for CASSKLAGTSYEQYF.

The J gene is TRBJ2-1, the V gene TRBV7-9; a possible D gene is TRBD1 (6 bases). V shed 6 bases and J shed 0 bases, with 12 bases lying between them. Germline lookup yields CDR1 SEHNR and CDR2 FQNEAQ (reference sequence). The CDR3 is made up of 15 amino acids. The CDR3 spells CASSRPGASYNEQFF. The DNA for the CDR3 is TGTGCCAGCAGTCGTCCAGGGGCCTCCTACAATGAGCAGTTCTTC.